This TCR beta chain was documented in a study of OX40 agonist ivuxolimab in advanced cancers. Turning to the study itself: The dose-escalation cohort had hepatocellular carcinoma, melanoma, renal cell or head and neck cancer.

The germline CDR1 and CDR2 sequences are SGHDT and YYEEEE. Between the trimmed V and J ends, which lost 0 bases and 2 bases, there was a span of 6 bases. This CDR3 is 14 amino acids long. Some clones are missing from TCRdb's copy, which holds only in-frame ones; the method was immunoSEQ multiplex PCR. The table includes approximately 70,000 clones, approximately 90% detected once. On cycle 4 day 1 and cycle 7 day 1, as well as at baseline, blood was sampled. The sequence came from an adult with an advanced solid tumor such as melanoma, head and neck, liver or kidney cancer. Sequencing was performed on CD4+ or CD8+ T cells sorted from blood, taken in a trial of the OX40 agonist ivuxolimab. The chain recombines TRBV5-6 with TRBJ1-3; tentatively, D is TRBD1 (6 bases). The chain's CDR3 is CASSLAGAGNTIYF. In DNA, the CDR3 is TGTGCCAGCAGCTTGGCAGGGGCTGGAAACACCATATATTTT.